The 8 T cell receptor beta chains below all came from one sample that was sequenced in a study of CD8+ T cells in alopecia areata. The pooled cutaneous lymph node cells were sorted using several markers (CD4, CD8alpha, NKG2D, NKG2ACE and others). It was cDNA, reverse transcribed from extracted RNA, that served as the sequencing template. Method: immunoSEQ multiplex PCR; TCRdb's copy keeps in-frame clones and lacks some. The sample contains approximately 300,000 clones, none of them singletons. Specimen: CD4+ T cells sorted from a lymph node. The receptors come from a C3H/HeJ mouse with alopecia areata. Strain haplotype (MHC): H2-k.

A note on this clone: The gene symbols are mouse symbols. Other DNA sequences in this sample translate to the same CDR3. The CDR3 sequence: CASSIGTNQDTQYF. The CDR3 DNA, read in part, is TGTGCCAGCAGTATCGGGACAAACCAAGAC. The rearrangement links TRBV19 to TRBJ2-5; D perhaps matches TRBD1 (6 bases). Read coverage stops 4 residues before the CDR3 terminus; the germline J gene supplies the remainder. Germline lookup yields CDR1 FNHDT and CDR2 SITEND (reference sequence). The CDR3 is made up of 14 amino acids. V was trimmed by 2 bases and J by 0 bases, leaving 7 bases between them.

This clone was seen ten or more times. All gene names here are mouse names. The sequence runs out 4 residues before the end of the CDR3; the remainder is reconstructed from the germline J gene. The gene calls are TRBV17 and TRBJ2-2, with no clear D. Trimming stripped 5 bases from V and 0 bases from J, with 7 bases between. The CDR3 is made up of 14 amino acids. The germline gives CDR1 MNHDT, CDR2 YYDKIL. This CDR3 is CASSVQSNTGQLYF. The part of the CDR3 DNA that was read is TGTGCTAGCAGTGTACAGTCAAACACCGGG. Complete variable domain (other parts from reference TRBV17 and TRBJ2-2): DTTVKQNPRYKLARVGKPVNLICSQTMNHDTMYWYQKKPNQAPKLLLFYYDKILNREADTFEKFQSSRPNNSFCSLYIGSAGLEYSAMYLCASSVQSNTGQLYFGEGSKLTVL.

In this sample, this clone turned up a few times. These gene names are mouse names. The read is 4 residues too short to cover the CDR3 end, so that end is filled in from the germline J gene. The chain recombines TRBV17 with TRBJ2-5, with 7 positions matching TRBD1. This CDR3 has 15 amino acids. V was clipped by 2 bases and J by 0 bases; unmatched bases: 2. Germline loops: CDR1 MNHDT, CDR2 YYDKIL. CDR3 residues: CASSRRDSNQDTQYF. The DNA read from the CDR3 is TGTGCTAGCAGTAGAAGGGACAGTAACCAAGAC.

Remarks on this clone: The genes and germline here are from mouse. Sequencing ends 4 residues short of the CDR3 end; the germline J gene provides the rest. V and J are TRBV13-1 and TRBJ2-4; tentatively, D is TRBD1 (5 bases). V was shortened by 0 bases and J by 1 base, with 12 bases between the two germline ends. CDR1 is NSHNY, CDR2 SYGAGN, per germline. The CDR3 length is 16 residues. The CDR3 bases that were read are TGTGCCAGCAGTGATGGAGGCAGGGTTGGTCAAAAC. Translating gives CASSDGGRVGQN. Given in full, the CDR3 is CASSDGGRVGQNTLYF.

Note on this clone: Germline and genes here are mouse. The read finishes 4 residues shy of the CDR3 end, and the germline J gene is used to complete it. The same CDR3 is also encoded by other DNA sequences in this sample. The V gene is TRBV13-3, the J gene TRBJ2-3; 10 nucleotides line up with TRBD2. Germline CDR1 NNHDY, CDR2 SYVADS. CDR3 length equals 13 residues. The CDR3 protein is CASSGTGGETLYF. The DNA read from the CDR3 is TGTGCCAGCAGTGGGACTGGGGGAGAA.

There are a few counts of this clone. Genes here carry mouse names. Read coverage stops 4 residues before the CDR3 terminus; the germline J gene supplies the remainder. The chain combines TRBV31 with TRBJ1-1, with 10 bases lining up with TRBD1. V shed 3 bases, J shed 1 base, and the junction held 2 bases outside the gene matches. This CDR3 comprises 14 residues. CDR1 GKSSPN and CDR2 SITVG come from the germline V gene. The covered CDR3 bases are TGTGCCTGGAGCCGGGACAGGGGAAACACA. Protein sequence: CAWSRDRGNT. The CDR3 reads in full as CAWSRDRGNTEVFF. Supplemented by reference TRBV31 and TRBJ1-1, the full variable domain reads AQTIHQWPVAEIKAVGSPLSLGCTIKGKSSPNLYWYWQATGGTLQQLFYSITVGQVESVVQLNLSASRPKDDQFILSTEKLLLSHSGFYLCAWSRDRGNTEVFFGKGTRLTVV.

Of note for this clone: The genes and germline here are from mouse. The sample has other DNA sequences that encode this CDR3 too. The sequenced part of the CDR3 DNA is TGTGCCAGCAGTACCCGTCAGGGGTATAATTCGCCC. Translated, it gives CASSTRQGYNSP. The CDR3 as a whole reads CASSTRQGYNSPLYF. This chain links TRBV19 with TRBJ1-6; tentative D call: TRBD1 (6 bases). The read comes to an end 3 residues before the CDR3 does, leaving the germline J gene to fill in the end. TRBJ1-6 falls under the ORF class, with uncertain function. Germline CDR1 reads FNHDT; CDR2 reads SITEND (reference sequence). V was pared by 3 bases and J by 4 bases, with 11 bases between. The CDR3 totals 15 residues.

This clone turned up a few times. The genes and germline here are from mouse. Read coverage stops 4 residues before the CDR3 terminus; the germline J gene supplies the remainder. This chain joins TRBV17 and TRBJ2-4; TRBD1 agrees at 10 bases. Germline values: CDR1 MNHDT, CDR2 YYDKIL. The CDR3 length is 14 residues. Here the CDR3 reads CASSLRDRGNTLYF. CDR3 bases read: TGTGCTAGCAGTCTCCGGGACAGGGGAAAC.